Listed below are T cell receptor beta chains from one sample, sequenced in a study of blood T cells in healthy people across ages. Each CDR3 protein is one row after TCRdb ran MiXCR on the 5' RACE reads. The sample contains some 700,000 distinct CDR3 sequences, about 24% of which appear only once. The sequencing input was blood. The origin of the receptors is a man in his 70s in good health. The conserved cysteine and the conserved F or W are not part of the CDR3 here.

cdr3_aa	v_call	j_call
ASSHGQGSKNIQY	TRBV7-2	TRBJ2-4
ASSLEIAGGPEQF	TRBV7-8	.
SVDLTDTQY	TRBV29-1	TRBJ2-3
ASSPGQGGVYEQY	TRBV28	TRBJ2-7
ASSTGTGTGGYEQY	TRBV18	TRBJ2-7
ASSLRALVNTEAF	TRBV5-1	TRBJ1-1
SVETGGSGYT	TRBV29-1	TRBJ1-2
ATSVLGANTEAF	TRBV15	TRBJ1-1
AISDLQGRGGETQY	TRBV10-3	TRBJ2-5
ASSLREAKNIQY	TRBV28	TRBJ2-4
ASSDPGQSTSYEQY	TRBV10-2	TRBJ2-7